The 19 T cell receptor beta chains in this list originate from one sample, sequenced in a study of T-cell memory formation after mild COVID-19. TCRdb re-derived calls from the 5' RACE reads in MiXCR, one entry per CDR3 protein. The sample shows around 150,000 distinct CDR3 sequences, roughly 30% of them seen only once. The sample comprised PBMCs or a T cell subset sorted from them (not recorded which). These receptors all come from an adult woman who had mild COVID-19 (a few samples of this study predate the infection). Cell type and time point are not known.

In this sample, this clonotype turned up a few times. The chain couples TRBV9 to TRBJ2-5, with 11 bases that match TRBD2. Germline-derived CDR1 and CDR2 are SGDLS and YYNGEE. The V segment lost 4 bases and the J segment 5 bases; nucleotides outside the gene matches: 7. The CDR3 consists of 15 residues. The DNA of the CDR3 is TGTGCCAGCAGCATAGCGGGGGGGAGGCGGGAGACCCAGTACTTC. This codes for CASSIAGGRRETQYF.

The CDR3 bases are TGCAGCGTTGAAGATCGGGACAGGGCAAACCTCGGGGAGCTGTTTTTT. It codes for CSVEDRDRANLGELFF. J is TRBJ2-2 and V is TRBV29-1, with 9 positions matching TRBD1. Germline CDR1 is SQVTM and CDR2 is ANQGSEA. There are 16 residues in the CDR3. V shed 0 bases and J 7 bases; nucleotides not matched to a gene: 9.

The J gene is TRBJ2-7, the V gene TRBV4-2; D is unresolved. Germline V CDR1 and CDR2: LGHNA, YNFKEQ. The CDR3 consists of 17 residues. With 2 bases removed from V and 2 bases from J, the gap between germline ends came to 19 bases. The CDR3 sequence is CASSQSGQSTYPYEQYF. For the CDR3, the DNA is TGTGCCAGCAGCCAAAGTGGGCAATCAACATATCCCTACGAGCAGTACTTC.

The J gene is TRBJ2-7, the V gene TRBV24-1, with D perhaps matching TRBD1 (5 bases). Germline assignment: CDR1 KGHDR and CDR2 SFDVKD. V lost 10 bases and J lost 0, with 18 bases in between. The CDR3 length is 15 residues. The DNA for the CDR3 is TGTGCCACTCGCCCTAGGGGAAAGAACTCCTACGAGCAGTACTTC. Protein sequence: CATRPRGKNSYEQYF.

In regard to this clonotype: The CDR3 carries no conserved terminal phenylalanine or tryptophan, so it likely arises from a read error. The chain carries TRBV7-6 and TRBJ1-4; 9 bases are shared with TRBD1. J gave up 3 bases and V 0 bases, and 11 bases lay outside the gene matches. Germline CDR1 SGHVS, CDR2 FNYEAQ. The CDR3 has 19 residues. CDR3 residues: CASSLAHQQGAEANEKLFL. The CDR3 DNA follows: TGTGCCAGCAGCTTAGCTCACCAACAGGGGGCGGAAGCTAATGAAAAACTGTTTTTG.

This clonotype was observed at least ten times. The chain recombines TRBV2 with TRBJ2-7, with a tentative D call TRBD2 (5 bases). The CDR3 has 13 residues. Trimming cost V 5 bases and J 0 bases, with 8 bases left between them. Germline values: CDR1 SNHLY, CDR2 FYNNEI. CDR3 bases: TGTGCCAGCAGTCTAGGGAGCTCCTACGAGCAGTACTTC. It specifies CASSLGSSYEQYF. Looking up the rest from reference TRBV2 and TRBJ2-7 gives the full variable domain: EPEVTQTPSHQVTQMGQEVILRCVPISNHLYFYWYRQILGQKVEFLVSFYNNEISEKSEIFDDQFSVERPDGSNFTLKIRSTKLEDSAMYFCASSLGSSYEQYFGPGTRLTVT.

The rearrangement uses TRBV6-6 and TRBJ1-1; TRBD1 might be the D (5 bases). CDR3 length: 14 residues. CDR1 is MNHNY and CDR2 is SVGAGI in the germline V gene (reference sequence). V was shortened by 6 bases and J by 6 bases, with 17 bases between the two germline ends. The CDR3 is CASSPTGRESEAFF. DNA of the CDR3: TGTGCCAGCAGCCCTACGGGCAGGGAGTCTGAAGCTTTCTTT.

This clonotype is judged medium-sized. CDR3 DNA: TGTGCCAGCAGCTTCGACGGAACCTACGAGCAGTACTTC. Translation gives CASSFDGTYEQYF. V gene TRBV7-9 combines with J gene TRBJ2-7; D unresolved. Germline V gives CDR1 SEHNR, CDR2 FQNEAQ (reference sequence). V dropped 3 bases and J dropped 2 bases, with 8 bases sitting between them. The CDR3 is 13 amino acids.

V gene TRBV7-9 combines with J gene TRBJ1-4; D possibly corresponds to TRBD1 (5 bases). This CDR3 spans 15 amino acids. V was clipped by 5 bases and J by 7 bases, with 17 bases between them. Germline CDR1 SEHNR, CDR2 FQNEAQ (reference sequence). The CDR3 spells CASSPPTRDVEKLFF. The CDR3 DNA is TGTGCCAGCAGCCCGCCTACCAGGGATGTTGAAAAACTGTTTTTT.

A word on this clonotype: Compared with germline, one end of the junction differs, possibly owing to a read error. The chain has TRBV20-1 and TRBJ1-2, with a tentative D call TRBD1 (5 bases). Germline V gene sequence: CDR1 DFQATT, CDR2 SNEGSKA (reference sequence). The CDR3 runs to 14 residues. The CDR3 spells CSAREGLPNYGYTF. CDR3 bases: TGCAGTGCTCGAGAGGGACTGCCTAACTATGGCTACACCTTC.

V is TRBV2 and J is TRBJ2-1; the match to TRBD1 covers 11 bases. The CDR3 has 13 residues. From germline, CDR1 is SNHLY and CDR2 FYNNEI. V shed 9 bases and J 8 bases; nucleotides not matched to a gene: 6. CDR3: CASGQGAIDEQFF. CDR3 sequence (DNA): TGTGCCAGTGGACAGGGGGCGATCGATGAGCAGTTCTTC.

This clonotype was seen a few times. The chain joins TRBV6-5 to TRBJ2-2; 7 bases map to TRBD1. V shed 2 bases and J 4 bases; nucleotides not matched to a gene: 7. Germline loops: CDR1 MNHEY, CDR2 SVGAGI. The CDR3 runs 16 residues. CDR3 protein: CASSYPLPGGTGELFF. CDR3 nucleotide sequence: TGTGCCAGCAGTTACCCCCTTCCAGGGGGCACCGGGGAGCTGTTTTTT.

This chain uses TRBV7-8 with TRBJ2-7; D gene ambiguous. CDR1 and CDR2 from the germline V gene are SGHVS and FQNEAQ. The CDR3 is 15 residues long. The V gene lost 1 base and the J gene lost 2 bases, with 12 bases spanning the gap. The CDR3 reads CASSLDGHPPYEQYF. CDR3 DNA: TGTGCCAGCAGCTTAGACGGCCACCCCCCCTACGAGCAGTACTTC.

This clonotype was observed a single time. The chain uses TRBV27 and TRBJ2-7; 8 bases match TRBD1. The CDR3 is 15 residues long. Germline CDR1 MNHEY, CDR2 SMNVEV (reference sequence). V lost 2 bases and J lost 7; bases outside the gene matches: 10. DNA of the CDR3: TGTGCCAGCAGTTTAAGCGCAGGGGGCCCTTGGGAGCAGTACTTC. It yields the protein CASSLSAGGPWEQYF.

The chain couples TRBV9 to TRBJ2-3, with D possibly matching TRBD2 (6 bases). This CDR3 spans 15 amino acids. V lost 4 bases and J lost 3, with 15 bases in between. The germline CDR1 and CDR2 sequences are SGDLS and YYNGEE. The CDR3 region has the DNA TGTGCCAGCAGCTCTGTGACTAGTCTTACAGATACGCAGTATTTT. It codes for CASSSVTSLTDTQYF.

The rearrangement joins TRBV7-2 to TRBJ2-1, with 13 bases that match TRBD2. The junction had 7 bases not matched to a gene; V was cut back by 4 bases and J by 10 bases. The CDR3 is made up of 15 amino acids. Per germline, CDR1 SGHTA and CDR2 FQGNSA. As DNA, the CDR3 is TGTGCCAGCAGCTCCAGGACTAGCGGGAGTGGCGAGCAGTTCTTC. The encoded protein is CASSSRTSGSGEQFF.

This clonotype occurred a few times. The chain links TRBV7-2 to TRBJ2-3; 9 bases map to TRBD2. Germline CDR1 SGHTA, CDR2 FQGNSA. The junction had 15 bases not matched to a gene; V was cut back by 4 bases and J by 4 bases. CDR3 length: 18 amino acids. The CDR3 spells CASSSPRRLRGGPDTQYF. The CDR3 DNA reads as TGTGCCAGCAGCTCCCCCCGGAGGTTGCGGGGGGGCCCAGATACGCAGTATTTT.

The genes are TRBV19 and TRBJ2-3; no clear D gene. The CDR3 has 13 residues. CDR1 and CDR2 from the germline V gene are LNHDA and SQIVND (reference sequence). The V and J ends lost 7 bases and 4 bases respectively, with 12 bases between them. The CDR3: CASTLGAADTQYF. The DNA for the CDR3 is TGTGCCAGTACCCTCGGTGCGGCAGATACGCAGTATTTT.

The chain's CDR3 is CASSYPKDPLAKNIQYF. The CDR3 DNA sequence: TGTGCCAGCAGTTATCCGAAGGACCCGCTAGCCAAAAACATTCAGTACTTC. V gene TRBV6-2 or TRBV6-3 combines with J gene TRBJ2-4, with D uncertain. CDR1 is MNHEY and CDR2 is SVGEGT in the germline V gene. Deletions cut 3 bases from V and 0 bases from J, with 15 bases between. The CDR3 sequence is 17 residues long.